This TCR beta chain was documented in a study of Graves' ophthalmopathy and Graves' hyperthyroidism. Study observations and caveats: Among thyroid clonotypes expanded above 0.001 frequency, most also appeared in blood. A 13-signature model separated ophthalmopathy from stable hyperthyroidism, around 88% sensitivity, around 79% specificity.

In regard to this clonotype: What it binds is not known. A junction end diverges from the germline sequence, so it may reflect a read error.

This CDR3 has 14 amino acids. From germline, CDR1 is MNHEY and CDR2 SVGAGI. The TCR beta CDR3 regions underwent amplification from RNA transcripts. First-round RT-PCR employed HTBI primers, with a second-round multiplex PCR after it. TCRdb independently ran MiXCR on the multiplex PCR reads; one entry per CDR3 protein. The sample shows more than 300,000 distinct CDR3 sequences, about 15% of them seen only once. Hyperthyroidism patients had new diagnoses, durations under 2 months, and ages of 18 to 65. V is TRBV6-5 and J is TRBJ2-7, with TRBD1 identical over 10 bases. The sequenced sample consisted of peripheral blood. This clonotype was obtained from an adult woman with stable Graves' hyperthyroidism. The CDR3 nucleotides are TGTGCCAGCATTTACGGACAGGGGGCCTACGAGCAGTACTTC. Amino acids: CASIYGQGAYEQYF.